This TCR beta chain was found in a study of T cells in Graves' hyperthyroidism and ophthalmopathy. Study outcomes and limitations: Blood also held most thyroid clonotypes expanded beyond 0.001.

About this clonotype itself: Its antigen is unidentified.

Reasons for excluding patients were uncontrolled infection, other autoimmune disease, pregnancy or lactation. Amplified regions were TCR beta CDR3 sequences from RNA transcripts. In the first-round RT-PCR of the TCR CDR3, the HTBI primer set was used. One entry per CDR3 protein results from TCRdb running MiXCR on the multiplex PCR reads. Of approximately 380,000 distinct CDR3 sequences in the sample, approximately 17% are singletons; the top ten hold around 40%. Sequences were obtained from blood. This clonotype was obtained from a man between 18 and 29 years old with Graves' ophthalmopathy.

CDR3 nucleotides: TGTGCCATCAGTGAGAATCTCTACGAGCAGTACTTC. As protein: CAISENLYEQYF. The chain has TRBV10-3 and TRBJ2-7; D is uncertain. CDR1 and CDR2 from the germline V gene are ENHRY and SYGVKD. V gave up 2 bases and J gave up 3 bases, with 5 bases separating them. The CDR3 loop spans 12 amino acids.